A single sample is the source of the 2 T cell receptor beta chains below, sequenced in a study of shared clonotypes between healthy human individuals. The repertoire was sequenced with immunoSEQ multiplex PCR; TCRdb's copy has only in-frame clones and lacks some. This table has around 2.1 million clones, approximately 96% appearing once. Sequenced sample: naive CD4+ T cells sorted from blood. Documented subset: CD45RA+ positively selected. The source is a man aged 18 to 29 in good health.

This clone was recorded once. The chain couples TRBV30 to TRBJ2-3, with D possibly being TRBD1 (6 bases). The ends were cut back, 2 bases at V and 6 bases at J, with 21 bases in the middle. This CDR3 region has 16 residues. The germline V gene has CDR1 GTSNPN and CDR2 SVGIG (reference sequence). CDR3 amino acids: CAWSHPGQTAGDTQYF. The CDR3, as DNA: TGTGCCTGGAGTCACCCTGGACAGACAGCAGGGGATACGCAGTATTTT.

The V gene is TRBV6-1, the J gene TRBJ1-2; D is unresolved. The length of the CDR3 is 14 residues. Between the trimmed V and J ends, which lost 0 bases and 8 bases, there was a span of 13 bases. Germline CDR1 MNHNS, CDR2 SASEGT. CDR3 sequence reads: CASSEARGFGGYTF. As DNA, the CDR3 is TGTGCCAGCAGTGAAGCGCGAGGGTTCGGGGGCTACACCTTC.